This T cell receptor (beta chain) was profiled in a study of shared clonotypes between healthy human individuals. Study-wide findings and caveats: Owing to a small donor count, the genetic and exposure-history diversity represented was limited. Researchers sampled blood only, noting tissue repertoires likely differ.

Evenly divided among several immunoSEQ plates was the genomic DNA of each subset. Sequenced by immunoSEQ multiplex PCR; TCRdb stores in-frame clones only, minus some. The sample holds 330,000 or so clones, 74% seen once. A CD45RA-negative memory subset and a CD45RA+ naive subset were separated from the CD4+ cells. To note about this clone: Its antigen is not known.

V was cut by 1 base and J by 10 bases, with 10 bases left in between. Per germline, CDR1 GTSNPN and CDR2 SVGIG (reference sequence). The CDR3 is 12 residues long. The chain combines TRBV30 with TRBJ1-4; no clear D gene. This TCR was recovered from a man aged 25-40 years in good health. What was sequenced was memory CD4+ T cells sorted from blood. Sample subset: CD45RA-negative fraction. The CDR3 spells CAWSEGFGKLFF. CDR3 bases: TGTGCCTGGAGTGAAGGGTTCGGAAAACTGTTTTTT. The full variable domain, with the rest looked up from reference TRBV30 and TRBJ1-4, is SQTIHQWPATLVQPVGSPLSLECTVEGTSNPNLYWYRQAAGRGLQLLFYSVGIGQISSEVPQNLSASRPQDRQFILSSKKLLLSDSGFYLCAWSEGFGKLFFGSGTQLSVL.